These 25 T cell receptor beta chains were all obtained from the same sample, sequenced in a study of cytomegalovirus exposure and HLA in healthy donors. In the PCR, 60 Vbeta and 13 Jbeta primers were used. Here immunoSEQ multiplex PCR was the method, and the copy in TCRdb shows in-frame clones only, minus some. The sample has 150,000 or so clones; about two thirds are singletons. The sample consisted of PBMCs. All receptors derive from a woman younger than 30 in good health and CMV-seronegative.

The chain links TRBV27 to TRBJ1-1; D gene unclear. The germline CDR1 and CDR2 sequences are MNHEY and SMNVEV (reference sequence). The CDR3 has 14 residues. V lost 6 bases, J lost 5 bases, and 16 bases lay in between. The CDR3 region is CASSPIQRWTEAFF. As DNA, the CDR3 is TGTGCCAGCAGCCCCATTCAGCGATGGACTGAAGCTTTCTTT.

The chain is built from TRBV11-2 and TRBJ1-1, with 10 bases identical to TRBD1. Losses at the gene ends were 5 bases for V and 0 bases for J; bases not matched to a gene: 6. In germline, CDR1 is SGHAT, CDR2 FQNNGV. The CDR3 loop spans 16 amino acids. DNA of the CDR3: TGTGCCAGCAGCCAGACAGGGGGCCTAATGAACACTGAAGCTTTCTTT. It yields the protein CASSQTGGLMNTEAFF.

The chain carries TRBV18 and TRBJ2-1, with 7 bases fitting TRBD1. The CDR3 covers 16 residues. The germline gives CDR1 KGHSH, CDR2 LQKENI. V shed 3 bases and J 0 bases; nucleotides not matched to a gene: 5. In nucleotides, the CDR3 is TGTGCCAGCTCACCTCCCGGGACAGTCTCCTACAATGAGCAGTTCTTC. This translates into CASSPPGTVSYNEQFF.

This chain links TRBV18 with TRBJ1-1; TRBD1 agrees at 9 bases. Germline V gene lookup returns CDR1 KGHSH and CDR2 LQKENI. The J segment lost 7 bases and the V segment lost 3 bases, leaving 6 bases of the junction unmatched. The CDR3 sequence is 14 residues long. This CDR3 reads CASSPRGTGIEAFF. The CDR3 DNA follows: TGTGCCAGCTCACCGAGAGGGACAGGGATTGAAGCTTTCTTT.

The V and J genes are TRBV21-1 and TRBJ2-3; the table's D call TRBD1 went unverified against the DNA. TRBV21-1 is reported as a pseudogene. The CDR3 spans 19 residues. The CDR3 loop is CASWTGTGKSRRSLDTQYF. The CDR3 nucleotides are TGTGCCAGCTGGACAGGGACAGGTAAGTCCCGGAGGTCATTAGATACGCAGTATTTT.

J is TRBJ1-6 and V is TRBV4-1; D is ambiguous. CDR1 is MGHRA, CDR2 YSYEKL, per germline. With 1 base removed from V and 5 bases from J, the gap between germline ends came to 15 bases. The CDR3 consists of 17 residues. In DNA, the CDR3 is TGCGCCAGCAGCCAAGTTTTATCCGGGGTGAATAATTCACCCCTCCACTTT. Translated: CASSQVLSGVNNSPLHF.

V is TRBV6-6 and J is TRBJ2-7; 10 positions match TRBD2. J was trimmed by 4 bases and V by 2 bases; bases with no gene match: 5. The CDR3 runs to 15 residues. Germline CDR1 reads MNHNY; CDR2 reads SVGAGI (reference sequence). The CDR3 loop reads CASSYPASGGYEQYF. CDR3 nucleotide sequence: TGTGCCAGCAGTTACCCGGCTAGCGGGGGTTACGAGCAGTACTTC.

The rearrangement joins TRBV28 to TRBJ1-2; tentative D call: TRBD1 (6 bases). The CDR3 length is 15 residues. The V gene lost 7 bases and the J gene lost 4 bases, with 19 bases spanning the gap. The germline gives CDR1 MDHEN, CDR2 SYDVKM. CDR3 loop: CASTARGAQGYGYTF. The CDR3 bases are TGTGCCAGCACCGCTCGAGGAGCACAGGGCTATGGCTACACCTTC.

The table lists this clone with a few counts. The rearrangement uses TRBV6-6 and TRBJ1-6, with a weak D call TRBD1 (6 bases). The CDR3 spans 16 residues. Germline CDR1 reads MNHNY; CDR2 reads SVGAGI (reference sequence). The V and J ends lost 0 bases and 9 bases respectively, with 15 bases between them. Here the CDR3 DNA reads TGTGCCAGCAGTTACTCCACAGGGAGAATGGGTTCACCCCTCCACTTT. Protein: CASSYSTGRMGSPLHF.

V and J are TRBV6-4 and TRBJ2-2; TRBD1 aligns across 9 bases. The CDR3 runs to 14 residues. The V gene end was trimmed by 5 bases and the J gene end by 7 bases; junction bases not matched to a gene: 5. Looked up from germline, CDR1 is MRHNA and CDR2 is SNTAGT. This CDR3 reads CASSLQGASGELFF. The DNA of the CDR3 is TGTGCCAGCAGTTTACAGGGGGCGAGCGGGGAGCTGTTTTTT.

The rearrangement joins TRBV7-7 to TRBJ2-5; TRBD1 matches at 7 bases. CDR1 and CDR2 from the germline V gene are SSHAT and FNYEAQ (reference sequence). The CDR3 is 13 amino acids. Losses at the gene ends were 5 bases for V and 1 base for J; bases not matched to a gene: 1. This CDR3 reads CASSRDSQETQYF. The CDR3 DNA is TGTGCCAGCAGCCGGGACAGCCAAGAGACCCAGTACTTC.

This clone came up a few times. The J gene is TRBJ1-2, the V gene TRBV5-4; TRBD1 aligns across 10 bases. Per germline, CDR1 SGHNT and CDR2 YYREEE (reference sequence). This CDR3 has 14 amino acids. The ends lost 4 bases at V and 7 bases at J; junction bases unmatched: 7. The CDR3 spells CASSEDRGGSGYTF. The CDR3 nucleotides are TGTGCCAGCAGCGAGGACAGGGGGGGGTCTGGCTACACCTTC.

The rearrangement uses TRBV19 and TRBJ2-4; TRBD1 might be the D (5 bases). Trimming took off 0 bases at V and 1 base at J, with 10 bases between the two ends. This CDR3 region has 16 residues. The germline CDR1 and CDR2 sequences are LNHDA and SQIVND (reference sequence). The CDR3 here is CASSIDPTAAKNIQYF. Written as DNA, the CDR3 is TGTGCCAGTAGTATAGACCCGACAGCTGCCAAAAACATTCAGTACTTC.

V usage is TRBV19 and J usage is TRBJ1-2; D gene ambiguous. V shed 11 bases and J shed 5 bases, with 12 bases lying between them. Looked up from germline, CDR1 is LNHDA and CDR2 is SQIVND (reference sequence). The CDR3 runs to 11 residues. The CDR3 loop is CAVLDIYGYTF. In nucleotides, the CDR3 is TGTGCCGTTCTTGACATATATGGCTACACCTTC. Using reference TRBV19 and TRBJ1-2 for the parts outside the CDR3, the full variable domain is DGGITQSPKYLFRKEGQNVTLSCEQNLNHDAMYWYRQDPGQGLRLIYYSQIVNDFQKGDIAEGYSVSREKKESFPLTVTSAQKNPTAFYLCAVLDIYGYTFGSGTRLTVV.

This clone showed up just once. J is TRBJ2-3 and V is TRBV4-1; TRBD2 matches 8 bases. Germline CDR1 is MGHRA and CDR2 is YSYEKL. The junction had 6 bases not matched to a gene; V was cut back by 0 bases and J by 1 base. This CDR3 is 17 amino acids long. This CDR3 is CASSQDNSGGGTDTQYF. CDR3 DNA sequence: TGCGCCAGCAGCCAAGATAACAGCGGGGGCGGCACAGATACGCAGTATTTT.

J is TRBJ1-1 and V is TRBV28; D possibly corresponds to TRBD1 (6 bases). V was pared by 3 bases and J by 9 bases, with 20 bases between. This CDR3 comprises 15 residues. Germline V CDR1 and CDR2: MDHEN, SYDVKM. CDR3 amino acids: CASSFSSGGGGKAFF. The CDR3 DNA reads as TGTGCCAGCAGTTTTTCCTCGGGAGGGGGGGGGAAAGCTTTCTTT.

This chain links TRBV5-8 with TRBJ1-6; 7 bases match TRBD1. Germline CDR1 and CDR2: SGHTS and YDEGEE. Unmatched junction bases numbered 18, after V lost 2 bases and J lost 10 bases. CDR3 length: 18 amino acids. CDR3 amino acids: CASSLVPLGTAIPSPLHF. As DNA, the CDR3 is TGTGCCAGCAGCTTAGTTCCCTTAGGGACAGCGATTCCATCACCCCTCCACTTT.

The chain combines TRBV5-6 with TRBJ1-4, with a possible D match to TRBD1 (6 bases). The CDR3 length is 15 residues. Between the trimmed V and J ends, which lost 2 bases and 1 base, there was a span of 9 bases. Germline assignment: CDR1 SGHDT and CDR2 YYEEEE. The CDR3 bases are TGTGCCAGCAGCTTACCAGGGGTAACTAATGAAAAACTGTTTTTT. Amino acids: CASSLPGVTNEKLFF.

The chain carries TRBV7-2 and TRBJ1-2, with unresolved D. V shed 2 bases and J shed 7 bases, with 17 bases lying between them. This CDR3 contains 15 residues. The germline gives CDR1 SGHTA, CDR2 FQGNSA. As DNA, the CDR3 is TGTGCCAGCAGCTTATCTTTGGCTTTCTTGGTTGGCTACACCTTC. Protein product: CASSLSLAFLVGYTF.

The chain is built from TRBV15 and TRBJ1-4; D might be TRBD1 (5 bases). V was trimmed by 0 bases and J by 2 bases, leaving 7 bases between them. The germline gives CDR1 LNHNV, CDR2 YYDKDF (reference sequence). The CDR3 totals 15 residues. For the CDR3, the DNA is TGTGCCACCAGCAGAGACCAGGGTACTAATGAAAAACTGTTTTTT. Protein product: CATSRDQGTNEKLFF.

This clone was seen only once. This chain uses TRBV30 with TRBJ1-4; 8 nucleotides align to TRBD1. The CDR3 loop spans 13 amino acids. The ends lost 6 bases at V and 7 bases at J; junction bases unmatched: 7. The V gene's germline CDR1 is GTSNPN and CDR2 SVGIG (reference sequence). In DNA, the CDR3 is TGTGCCTGCGAACAGGGGGGAACTGAAAAACTGTTTTTT. Protein: CACEQGGTEKLFF.

The chain employs TRBV5-1 and TRBJ2-3; D remains unclear. The germline V and J ends were trimmed by 1 base and 4 bases, with 10 bases remaining between them. The length of the CDR3 is 14 residues. Germline V lookup: CDR1 SGHRS, CDR2 YFSETQ. The CDR3 loop is CASSLITGADTQYF. CDR3 sequence (DNA): TGCGCCAGCAGCTTGATTACTGGTGCAGATACGCAGTATTTT.

V and J are TRBV11-1 and TRBJ1-2; D gene ambiguous. Trimming stripped 3 bases from V and 1 base from J, with 6 bases between. CDR1 and CDR2 (germline): SGHAT, FQDESV (reference sequence). The CDR3 has 13 amino acids. CDR3: CASSFTDNYGYTF. The CDR3 DNA reads TGTGCCAGCAGCTTCACAGATAACTATGGCTACACCTTC.

This clone was recorded only once. The V gene is TRBV7-2, the J gene TRBJ1-2; perhaps TRBD1 as D (6 bases). The germline V and J ends were trimmed by 5 bases and 2 bases, with 15 bases remaining between them. The length of the CDR3 is 15 residues. Germline V gene data show CDR1 as SGHTA and CDR2 as FQGNSA. CDR3 protein: CASSGYREPNYGYTF. DNA of the CDR3: TGTGCCAGCAGCGGATACAGGGAGCCCAACTATGGCTACACCTTC.

A word on this clone: This sample includes further DNA sequences coding for the same CDR3. The chain carries TRBV7-8 and TRBJ2-5; 11 bases match TRBD2. Germline assignment: CDR1 SGHVS and CDR2 FQNEAQ. This CDR3 is built from 17 residues. Trimming cost V 1 base and J 3 bases; bases outside gene matches: 7. CDR3 sequence reads: CASSLVGTSGIKETQYF. CDR3 nucleotide sequence: TGTGCCAGCAGCTTAGTCGGGACTAGCGGCATTAAAGAGACCCAGTACTTC.